Presented here are 31 T cell receptor beta chains from one specimen sequenced in a study of blood T cells in healthy people across ages. The authors ran a second PCR of about 7 to 11 cycles using a sample-barcoded 5' primer and a J-beta primer mix. TCRdb reprocessed the 5' RACE reads with MiXCR, giving one entry per CDR3 protein. The table records approximately 2,000,000 distinct CDR3 sequences, around 40% of them present only once. Input material: blood. Receptor source: a human donor in good health.

In its sample, this clonotype was seen a few times. The chain uses TRBV10-3 and TRBJ2-5; D may be TRBD2 (5 bases). Germline values: CDR1 ENHRY, CDR2 SYGVKD. The CDR3 runs 15 residues. V lost 4 bases and J lost 0, with 12 bases in between. CDR3 in amino acids: CAISGTAEHQETQYF. The CDR3 nucleotides are TGTGCCATCAGTGGGACTGCAGAACACCAAGAGACCCAGTACTTC.

The chain's CDR3 is CASSVRAGLETQYF. Here the CDR3 DNA reads TGTGCCAGCAGCGTCCGAGCGGGACTAGAGACCCAGTACTTC. J is TRBJ2-5 and V is TRBV9; 7 bases match TRBD2. Germline CDR1 and CDR2: SGDLS and YYNGEE. The CDR3 extends over 14 amino acids. Losses at the gene ends were 2 bases for V and 4 bases for J; bases not matched to a gene: 5.

The chain combines TRBV6-5 with TRBJ2-4; 9 bases are a match to TRBD1. The J call is uncertain, as TRBJ2-7 better fits the DNA end. Per germline, CDR1 MNHEY and CDR2 SVGAGI. The CDR3 runs 13 residues. In DNA, the CDR3 is TGTGCCAGCACTCGGACAGGGGAAAACGAGCAGTACTTC. Protein product: CASTRTGENEQYF.

The chain joins TRBV5-1 to TRBJ1-1; the D gene is possibly TRBD1 (5 bases). V lost 5 bases and J lost 1, with 9 bases in between. CDR1 SGHRS and CDR2 YFSETQ come from the germline V gene. The CDR3 totals 13 residues. The CDR3 is CASRATENTEAFF. CDR3 nucleotides: TGCGCCAGCAGGGCGACAGAGAACACTGAAGCTTTCTTT.

In this sample, this clonotype turned up once. The chain joins TRBV7-3 to TRBJ2-7; D call uncertain. Trimming took 4 bases from V and 3 from J, leaving 13 bases between them. The CDR3 totals 14 residues. Looked up from germline, CDR1 is SGHTA and CDR2 is FQGTGA. The DNA for the CDR3 is TGTGCCAGCAGCTCGACTGCGGCCGGCTACGAGCAGTACTTC. It codes for CASSSTAAGYEQYF. Supplemented by reference TRBV7-3 and TRBJ2-7, the full variable domain reads GAGVSQTPSNKVTEKGKYVELRCDPISGHTALYWYRQSLGQGPEFLIYFQGTGAADDSGLPNDRFFAVRPEGSVSTLKIQRTERGDSAVYLCASSSTAAGYEQYFGPGTRLTVT.

This clonotype was counted between two and nine times. The CDR3 region has the DNA TGTGCCAGCATATGGGACAGGGCCACAGATACGCAGTATTTT. Protein: CASIWDRATDTQYF. This chain uses TRBV2 with TRBJ2-3; TRBD1 aligns across 9 bases. Losses at the gene ends were 7 bases for V and 2 bases for J; bases not matched to a gene: 4. The germline V gene encodes CDR1 SNHLY and CDR2 FYNNEI. The CDR3 consists of 14 residues.

This clonotype occurred a few times. CDR3 DNA sequence: TGCGCCAGCAGCCACCCCGTGGAGCGAGGAGGCTATGGCTACACCTTC. Its protein is CASSHPVERGGYGYTF. The chain employs TRBV4-1 and TRBJ1-2; no reliable D call. The CDR3 length is 16 residues. Germline V lookup: CDR1 MGHRA, CDR2 YSYEKL. Trimming took 3 bases from V and 4 from J, leaving 18 bases between them.

A few counts support this clonotype. V gene TRBV6-2 or TRBV6-3 combines with J gene TRBJ2-6; D remains ambiguous. Germline assignment: CDR1 MNHEY and CDR2 SVGEGT. This CDR3 comprises 16 residues. V lost 2 bases and J lost 1, with 9 bases in between. For the CDR3, the DNA is TGTGCCAGCAGTTACCTTGTCGGGTCTGGGGCCAACGTCCTGACTTTC. Translation: CASSYLVGSGANVLTF.

The chain has TRBV12-5 and TRBJ2-2; no definite D call. The germline V and J ends were trimmed by 5 bases and 4 bases, with 5 bases remaining between them. CDR3 size: 12 residues. Germline CDR1 reads LGHNT; CDR2 reads FRNRAP. The CDR3 protein is CASGVTTGELFF. The CDR3 bases are TGTGCTAGTGGTGTTACCACCGGGGAGCTGTTTTTT.

This clonotype has just a few counts. The V and J genes are TRBV4-3 and TRBJ2-3; D is unresolved. The V end lost 3 bases, the J end lost 5 bases, and 9 bases lay between the germline ends. The CDR3 covers 13 residues. Looked up from germline, CDR1 is LGHNA and CDR2 is YSLEER. This chain's CDR3 is CASSQSWVDTQYF. The DNA of the CDR3 is TGCGCCAGCAGCCAGTCTTGGGTAGATACGCAGTATTTT.

This clonotype was seen a handful of times. This rearrangement joins TRBV6-5 to TRBJ2-5; D may match TRBD1 or TRBD2 (5 bases each). With 6 bases removed from V and 3 bases from J, the gap between germline ends came to 14 bases. CDR3 length equals 14 residues. Germline V CDR1 and CDR2: MNHEY, SVGAGI. The CDR3 loop reads CASSRQGVKETQYF. CDR3 nucleotides: TGTGCCAGCAGCCGTCAGGGAGTAAAAGAGACCCAGTACTTC.

The chain has TRBV6-5 and TRBJ2-1, with 10 bases matching TRBD1. With V trimmed by 4 bases and J by 4 bases, 13 bases remained unmatched. This CDR3 has 18 residues. CDR1 and CDR2 (germline): MNHEY, SVGAGI. DNA for the CDR3: TGTGCCAGCAGTTGGGGACAGGGGAATTCGGGGAGTTACAATGAGCAGTTCTTC. Translated, it gives CASSWGQGNSGSYNEQFF.

V usage is TRBV7-6 and J usage is TRBJ2-5, with D possibly matching TRBD1 (5 bases). Near its end, the DNA agrees better with TRBJ2-7, so the J call may be wrong. The CDR3 runs to 15 residues. From germline, CDR1 is SGHVS and CDR2 FNYEAQ. CDR3 DNA: TGTGCCAGCAGCTTAGGGGGATTTGCCCAGGGCGAGCAGTACTTC. Translated: CASSLGGFAQGEQYF.

The chain joins TRBV6-5 to TRBJ1-4; D may be TRBD1 (5 bases). The CDR3 length is 15 residues. Trimming took 1 base from V and 6 from J, leaving 12 bases between them. The germline V gene encodes CDR1 MNHEY and CDR2 SVGAGI. The CDR3 here is CASSYLPRGDEKLFF. The CDR3 DNA sequence: TGTGCCAGCAGTTACTTGCCCCGAGGGGATGAAAAACTGTTTTTT.

With regard to this clonotype: A junction end diverges from the germline sequence, so it may reflect a read error. This chain uses TRBV6-6 with TRBJ2-5; possible D gene TRBD2, 6 bases. The germline V gene has CDR1 MNHNY and CDR2 SVGAGI (reference sequence). The CDR3 runs to 13 residues. CDR3 nucleotide sequence: TGTGCCGGCAGTTACCGGGGAGGAGAGACCCAGTACTTC. Translating gives CAGSYRGGETQYF.

The CDR3 loop is CASSFGTSGRQQYF. The DNA of the CDR3 is TGTGCCAGCAGCTTCGGGACTAGCGGGCGGCAGCAGTACTTC. The V call is TRBV7-2, the J call TRBJ2-7; 12 bases are a match to TRBD2. CDR1 SGHTA and CDR2 FQGNSA come from the germline V gene. CDR3 size: 14 residues. V lost 3 bases and J lost 8; bases outside the gene matches: 5.

The chain is built from TRBV29-1 and TRBJ1-2, with D possibly TRBD1 on 5 matching bases. V was pared by 6 bases and J by 4 bases, with 21 bases between. The germline CDR1 and CDR2 sequences are SQVTM and ANQGSEA. CDR3 size: 15 residues. The CDR3 region has the DNA TGCAGCGTCGGCGGTTTTGGGGCGGGGGGCTATGGCTACACCTTC. Protein: CSVGGFGAGGYGYTF.

This clonotype has just a few counts. The chain has TRBV5-1 and TRBJ2-7; tentatively, D is TRBD1 (6 bases). Germline CDR1 is SGHRS and CDR2 is YFSETQ. The CDR3 is made up of 15 amino acids. V lost 0 bases, J lost 3 bases, and 13 bases lay in between. The CDR3 spells CASSLAWDKFYEQYF. CDR3 bases: TGCGCCAGCAGCTTGGCCTGGGACAAATTCTACGAGCAGTACTTC.

This clonotype came up once. With a much larger clone just one base away, this may be a read error. V is TRBV5-6 and J is TRBJ2-1; perhaps TRBD2 as D (5 bases). This CDR3 is 16 amino acids long. Germline V gene lookup returns CDR1 SGHDT and CDR2 YYEEEE. The CDR3 loop is CASNLITPSLYNEQFF. The CDR3 coding sequence is TGTGCCAGCAACTTGATAACGCCTAGCCTCTACAATGAGCAGTTCTTC.

The gene calls are TRBV6-1 and TRBJ2-1; tentatively, D is TRBD1 (6 bases). Trimming cost V 3 bases and J 4 bases, with 13 bases left between them. Per the germline V gene, CDR1 is MNHNS and CDR2 is SASEGT. The CDR3 has 15 amino acids. CDR3 sequence reads: CASSDVGTPYNEQFF. CDR3 sequence (DNA): TGTGCCAGCAGTGATGTAGGGACACCATACAATGAGCAGTTCTTC.

This clonotype was seen a few times. The chain uses TRBV7-9 and TRBJ1-2; D ambiguous. Germline V gene data show CDR1 as SEHNR and CDR2 as FQNEAQ (reference sequence). The V and J ends lost 5 bases and 7 bases respectively, with 14 bases between them. This CDR3 contains 13 residues. In DNA form, the CDR3 reads TGTGCCAGCAGCCCCTGGCCCCCTCGTGGCTACACCTTC. It is translated as CASSPWPPRGYTF.

This clonotype was detected only a few times. V gene TRBV7-2 combines with J gene TRBJ2-3; D is perhaps TRBD2 (6 bases). Germline V gives CDR1 SGHTA, CDR2 FQGNSA. The V end lost 5 bases, the J end lost 2 bases, and 14 bases lay between the germline ends. There are 15 residues in the CDR3. CDR3 in amino acids: CASSPGTSNTDTQYF. CDR3 nucleotide sequence: TGTGCCAGCAGCCCAGGGACTTCTAACACAGATACGCAGTATTTT.

J is TRBJ1-5 and V is TRBV10-3; a possible D gene is TRBD1 (5 bases). Per the germline V gene, CDR1 is ENHRY and CDR2 is SYGVKD. The CDR3 loop spans 15 amino acids. V gave up 8 bases and J gave up 0 bases, with 14 bases separating them. CDR3 in DNA: TGTGCCATCTCCGAGGGGCATCTTAGCAATCAGCCCCAGCATTTT. Its protein product is CAISEGHLSNQPQHF.

As DNA, the CDR3 is TGTGCCAGCAGTTTCGGCTCTCAGGGATCACCCCTCCACTTT. This gives the protein CASSFGSQGSPLHF. This chain uses TRBV12-3 or TRBV12-4 with TRBJ1-6; a weak D match, TRBD1 (5 bases). The CDR3 contains 14 residues. V lost 3 bases to trimming and J lost 10 bases, with 13 bases between them.

This clonotype has only a few counts. V is TRBV28 and J is TRBJ2-1; D is uncertain. V was clipped by 4 bases and J by 3 bases, with 7 bases between them. This CDR3 contains 13 residues. Germline CDR1 is MDHEN and CDR2 is SYDVKM. The DNA of the CDR3 is TGTGCCAGCAGTTATGAGCTCTACAATGAGCAGTTCTTC. This encodes CASSYELYNEQFF.

This clonotype was seen more than once but under ten times. This chain joins TRBV7-9 and TRBJ2-7, with TRBD1 as a possible D gene (6 bases). Germline assignment: CDR1 SEHNR and CDR2 FQNEAQ (reference sequence). The CDR3 covers 14 residues. V dropped 4 bases and J dropped 2 bases, with 12 bases sitting between them. The CDR3 sequence is CASSSGTRPYEQYF. Here the CDR3 DNA reads TGTGCCAGCAGCTCCGGGACAAGACCCTACGAGCAGTACTTC.

This clonotype was observed a few times. This chain uses TRBV5-1 with TRBJ2-7; D may be TRBD1 (6 bases). V lost 3 bases and J 4 bases, leaving 14 bases between the germline ends. The CDR3 has 14 amino acids. Germline CDR1 reads SGHRS; CDR2 reads YFSETQ. The chain's CDR3 is CASSSGERPYEQYF. The DNA of the CDR3 is TGCGCCAGCAGCTCAGGGGAGAGGCCTTACGAGCAGTACTTC.

The chain recombines TRBV7-9 with TRBJ2-1; tentatively, D is TRBD1 (6 bases). The germline V gene encodes CDR1 SEHNR and CDR2 FQNEAQ (reference sequence). This CDR3 region has 17 residues. V dropped 5 bases and J dropped 13 bases, with 30 bases sitting between them. The CDR3 bases are TGTGCCAGCAGCGGCCCACCCCTACAGGGCCCCCAAGAGACCCAGTTCTTC. As protein: CASSGPPLQGPQETQFF.

J is TRBJ1-5 and V is TRBV28; D gene uncertain. Looked up from germline, CDR1 is MDHEN and CDR2 is SYDVKM. The CDR3 is 15 residues long. Between the trimmed V and J ends, which lost 5 bases and 0 bases, there was a span of 11 bases. The CDR3 DNA sequence: TGTGCCAGCAGTCGGACGGATTATAGCAATCAGCCCCAGCATTTT. This encodes CASSRTDYSNQPQHF.

This chain joins TRBV6-5 and TRBJ2-7; D gene ambiguous. Germline V gene data show CDR1 as MNHEY and CDR2 as SVGAGI. The CDR3 has 17 amino acids. V lost 4 bases and J lost 3, with 22 bases in between. CDR3 in amino acids: CASSSHLGWVSNYEQYF. The CDR3 nucleotides read TGTGCCAGCAGTTCCCACCTGGGGTGGGTTAGTAACTACGAGCAGTACTTC.

The chain employs TRBV28 and TRBJ2-1; maybe TRBD2 (6 bases). Germline CDR1 and CDR2: MDHEN and SYDVKM. V was shortened by 3 bases and J by 7 bases, with 13 bases between the two germline ends. This CDR3 is built from 14 residues. The CDR3 sequence: CASSFMLGLNEQFF. The DNA of the CDR3 is TGTGCCAGCAGTTTTATGTTGGGACTGAATGAGCAGTTCTTC.